These 7 T cell receptor beta chains came from one sample sequenced in a study of beta chain features in type 1 diabetes. Study outcomes and limitations: Shortening that was moderate but significant affected the TCRB CDR3s of Type 1 diabetes patients in all four CD4+ subsets.

No antigen has been assigned to these receptors. Every bit of the isolated RNA underwent reverse transcription, so sequencing read expressed TCRB transcripts. Profiling relied on immunoSEQ multiplex PCR, and the TCRdb table lists in-frame clones only, not all of them. Counted here are roughly 250,000 clones, around 21% occurring once; the ten biggest clones make up about 0.028%. The sample comprised naive CD4+ T cells from blood. The receptors stem from a woman in her thirties or forties with type 1 diabetes.

V usage is TRBV25-1 and J usage is TRBJ1-2; a possible D gene is TRBD1 (5 bases). The CDR3 is 12 residues long. V lost 8 bases and J lost 4, with 11 bases in between. Germline CDR1 and CDR2: MGHDK and SYGVNS. The CDR3 here is CASGGGLYGYTF. The CDR3 coding sequence is TGTGCCAGCGGGGGGGGACTCTATGGCTACACCTTC.

The chain uses TRBV4-1 and TRBJ2-7; TRBD2 matches at 10 bases. Germline CDR1 reads MGHRA; CDR2 reads YSYEKL. The CDR3 has 15 residues. V shed 5 bases and J 2 bases; nucleotides not matched to a gene: 6. Here the CDR3 reads CASSTGTSDTYEQYF. For the CDR3, the DNA is TGCGCCAGCAGCACCGGGACTAGCGATACCTACGAGCAGTACTTC.

DNA of the CDR3: TGTGCCTGGAGTGGAGCGGGAGGGCCGATCAATGAGCAGTTCTTC. This encodes CAWSGAGGPINEQFF. The rearrangement links TRBV30 to TRBJ2-1; TRBD2 aligns across 10 bases. V lost 1 base to trimming and J lost 6 bases; unmatched junction nucleotides: 6. Germline assignment: CDR1 GTSNPN and CDR2 SVGIG (reference sequence). The CDR3 runs 15 residues.

This clone was counted between two and nine times. The CDR3 reads CASSLGQANQPQHF. CDR3 in DNA: TGTGCCAGCAGCTTAGGACAGGCCAATCAGCCCCAGCATTTT. This chain joins TRBV7-2 and TRBJ1-5; a weak D match, TRBD1 (6 bases). The length of the CDR3 is 14 residues. CDR1 is SGHTA, CDR2 FQGNSA, per germline. V dropped 1 base and J dropped 3 bases, with 7 bases sitting between them.

This clone turned up a few times. The genes are TRBV7-2 and TRBJ2-5; TRBD1 agrees at 10 bases. J was trimmed by 5 bases and V by 5 bases; bases with no gene match: 8. Germline assignment: CDR1 SGHTA and CDR2 FQGNSA. This CDR3 has 15 amino acids. The CDR3 spells CASSGGTGVGETQYF. In nucleotides, the CDR3 is TGTGCCAGCAGCGGGGGGACAGGGGTCGGGGAGACCCAGTACTTC.

The chain is built from TRBV9 and TRBJ2-2; D not resolved. The CDR3 has 15 residues. Germline loops: CDR1 SGDLS, CDR2 YYNGEE. Trimming removed 0 bases from V and 2 bases from J, with 8 bases in between. For the CDR3, the DNA is TGTGCCAGCAGCGTAGGCCAGCGCAACACCGGGGAGCTGTTTTTT. It encodes CASSVGQRNTGELFF. The full variable domain, with the rest looked up from reference TRBV9 and TRBJ2-2, is DSGVTQTPKHLITATGQRVTLRCSPRSGDLSVYWYQQSLDQGLQFLIQYYNGEERAKGNILERFSAQQFPDLHSELNLSSLELGDSALYFCASSVGQRNTGELFFGEGSRLTVL.

This clone was detected a few times. The genes are TRBV5-1 and TRBJ1-2; 10 positions match TRBD1. The V and J ends lost 0 bases and 4 bases, in that order; junction bases with no gene match: 0. The CDR3 is made up of 14 amino acids. Germline CDR1 reads SGHRS; CDR2 reads YFSETQ. The CDR3 nucleotides read TGCGCCAGCAGCTTGGGGGACAGGGGCTATGGCTACACCTTC. Residues: CASSLGDRGYGYTF.